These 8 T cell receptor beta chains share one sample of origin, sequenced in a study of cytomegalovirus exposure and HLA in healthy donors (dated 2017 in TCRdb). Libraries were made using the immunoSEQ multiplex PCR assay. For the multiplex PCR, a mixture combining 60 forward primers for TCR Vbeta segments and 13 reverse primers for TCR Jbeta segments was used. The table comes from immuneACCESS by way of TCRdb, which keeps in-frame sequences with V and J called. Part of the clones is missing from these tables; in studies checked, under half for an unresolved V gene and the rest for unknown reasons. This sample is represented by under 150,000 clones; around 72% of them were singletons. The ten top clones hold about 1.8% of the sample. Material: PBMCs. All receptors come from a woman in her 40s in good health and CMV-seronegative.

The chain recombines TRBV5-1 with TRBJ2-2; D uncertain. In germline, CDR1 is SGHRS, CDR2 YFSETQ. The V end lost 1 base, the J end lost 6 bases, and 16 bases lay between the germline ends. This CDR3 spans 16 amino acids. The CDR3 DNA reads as TGCGCCAGCAGCTTGACCGCCGCTTTTGGAGCCGGGGAGCTGTTTTTT. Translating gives CASSLTAAFGAGELFF. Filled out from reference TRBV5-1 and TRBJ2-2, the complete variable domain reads KAGVTQTPRYLIKTRGQQVTLSCSPISGHRSVSWYQQTPGQGLQFLFEYFSETQRNKGNFPGRFSGRQFSNSRSEMNVSTLELGDSALYLCASSLTAAFGAGELFFGEGSRLTVL.

The CDR3 protein is CASSLGGATGELFF. In DNA form, the CDR3 reads TGTGCCAGCAGCTTAGGCGGGGCCACCGGGGAGCTGTTTTTT. This chain connects TRBV7-2 to TRBJ2-2, with TRBD2 as a possible D gene (6 bases). In germline, CDR1 is SGHTA, CDR2 FQGNSA. The CDR3 has 14 amino acids. Between the trimmed V and J ends, which lost 1 base and 4 bases, there was a span of 7 bases. The full variable domain, completed using reference TRBV7-2 and TRBJ2-2, is GAGVSQSPSNKVTEKGKDVELRCDPISGHTALYWYRQSLGQGLEFLIYFQGNSAPDKSGLPSDRFSAERTGGSVSTLTIQRTQQEDSAVYLCASSLGGATGELFFGEGSRLTVL.

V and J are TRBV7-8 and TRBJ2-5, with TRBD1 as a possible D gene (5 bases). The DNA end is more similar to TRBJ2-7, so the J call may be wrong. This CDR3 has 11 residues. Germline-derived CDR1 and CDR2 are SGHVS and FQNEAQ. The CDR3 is CASQGSYEQYF. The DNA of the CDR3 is TGTGCCAGCCAGGGTTCCTACGAGCAGTACTTC.

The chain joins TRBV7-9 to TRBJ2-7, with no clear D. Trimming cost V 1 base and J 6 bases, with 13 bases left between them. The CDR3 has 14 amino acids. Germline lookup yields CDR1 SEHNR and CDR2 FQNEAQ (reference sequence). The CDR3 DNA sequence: TGTGCCAGCAGCTTAGGTCTCAGGTTTCCCGAGCAGTACTTC. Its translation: CASSLGLRFPEQYF.

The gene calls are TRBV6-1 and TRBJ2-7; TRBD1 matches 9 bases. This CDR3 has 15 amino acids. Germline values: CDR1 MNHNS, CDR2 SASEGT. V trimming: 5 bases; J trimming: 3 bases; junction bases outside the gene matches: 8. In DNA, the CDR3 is TGTGCCAGCAGTAGACAGGGGGTCGAAGGCTACGAGCAGTACTTC. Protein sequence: CASSRQGVEGYEQYF.

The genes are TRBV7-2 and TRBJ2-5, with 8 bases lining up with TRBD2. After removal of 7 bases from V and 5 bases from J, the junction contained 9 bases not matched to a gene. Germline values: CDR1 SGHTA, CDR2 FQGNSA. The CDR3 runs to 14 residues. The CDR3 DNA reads TGTGCCAGCACCCAAGACCGGACTAGCGAGACCCAGTACTTC. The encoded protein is CASTQDRTSETQYF.

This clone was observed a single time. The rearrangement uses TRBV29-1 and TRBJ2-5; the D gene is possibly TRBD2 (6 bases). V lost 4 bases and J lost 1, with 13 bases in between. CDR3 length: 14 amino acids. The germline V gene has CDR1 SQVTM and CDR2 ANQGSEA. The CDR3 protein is CSVGGSGVQETQYF. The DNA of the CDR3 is TGCAGCGTTGGGGGTAGCGGAGTCCAAGAGACCCAGTACTTC.

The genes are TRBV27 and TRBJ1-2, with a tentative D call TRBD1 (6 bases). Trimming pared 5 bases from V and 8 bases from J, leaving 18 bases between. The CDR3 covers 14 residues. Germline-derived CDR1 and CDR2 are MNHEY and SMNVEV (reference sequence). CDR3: CASSALGLQGGYTF. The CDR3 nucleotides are TGTGCCAGCAGTGCTTTGGGGCTCCAGGGGGGCTACACCTTC.